The 8 T cell receptor beta chains presented below share a single source sample, sequenced in a study of blood T cells in healthy people across ages. Next came a second PCR, run for roughly 7 to 12 cycles, which used a sample-barcoded 5' primer along with a J-beta primer mix. TCRdb ran MiXCR on the 5' RACE reads and lists one entry per CDR3 protein. The sample yields 1.6 million or so distinct CDR3 sequences, roughly a third seen once. The source material was blood. The receptors derive from a young woman in good health.

V usage is TRBV2 and J usage is TRBJ2-3, with 9 bases aligning to TRBD2. V lost 5 bases and J lost 2; bases outside the gene matches: 11. The CDR3 contains 17 residues. Germline CDR1 SNHLY, CDR2 FYNNEI. The CDR3 is CASSSPGGGGATDTQYF. CDR3 bases: TGTGCCAGCAGTTCGCCGGGCGGCGGGGGGGCCACAGATACGCAGTATTTT. Supplemented by reference TRBV2 and TRBJ2-3, the full variable domain reads EPEVTQTPSHQVTQMGQEVILRCVPISNHLYFYWYRQILGQKVEFLVSFYNNEISEKSEIFDDQFSVERPDGSNFTLKIRSTKLEDSAMYFCASSSPGGGGATDTQYFGPGTRLTVL.

This clonotype was observed a few times. The chain recombines TRBV4-1 with TRBJ1-1; D ambiguous. The CDR3 length is 16 residues. Germline V gives CDR1 MGHRA, CDR2 YSYEKL. The germline V and J ends were trimmed by 5 bases and 0 bases, with 16 bases remaining between them. CDR3 DNA: TGCGCCAGCAGCACCCCCCGGATGAGCTTGAACACTGAAGCTTTCTTT. Encoded protein: CASSTPRMSLNTEAFF.

The J gene is TRBJ2-1, the V gene TRBV4-3; a possible D gene is TRBD1 (5 bases). The germline gives CDR1 LGHNA, CDR2 YSLEER. The V gene lost 4 bases and the J gene lost 0 bases, with 10 bases spanning the gap. This CDR3 has 15 amino acids. CDR3 protein: CASSRGADSYNEQFF. CDR3 nucleotides: TGCGCCAGCAGCCGTGGGGCCGACTCCTACAATGAGCAGTTCTTC.

In this sample, this clonotype turned up many times. The chain has TRBV20-1 and TRBJ2-7; no reliable D call. V lost 3 bases, J lost 0 bases, and 9 bases lay in between. This CDR3 contains 13 residues. Germline V CDR1 and CDR2: DFQATT, SNEGSKA (reference sequence). DNA of the CDR3: TGCAGTGCTAGTGGGCACTCCTCCTACGAGCAGTACTTC. Translated, it gives CSASGHSSYEQYF.

Ten or more counts support this clonotype. J is TRBJ2-5 and V is TRBV11-2; D unclear. CDR3 length: 13 residues. V was shortened by 6 bases and J by 0 bases, with 8 bases between the two germline ends. CDR1 is SGHAT, CDR2 FQNNGV, per germline. The CDR3 DNA reads TGTGCCAGCAGGGCGGATAACCAAGAGACCCAGTACTTC. This encodes CASRADNQETQYF. The full variable domain, its missing parts supplied by reference TRBV11-2 and TRBJ2-5, is EAGVAQSPRYKIIEKRQSVAFWCNPISGHATLYWYQQILGQGPKLLIQFQNNGVVDDSQLPKDRFSAERLKGVDSTLKIQPAKLEDSAVYLCASRADNQETQYFGPGTRLLVL.

The chain has TRBV14 and TRBJ1-2; possible D gene TRBD1, 5 bases. Germline V gives CDR1 SGHDN, CDR2 FVKESK. This CDR3 is 15 amino acids long. Trimming left V 4 bases short and J 1 base short, with 13 bases between. CDR3 in DNA: TGTGCCAGCAGCCTTACGGCAGGGAGTAACTATGGCTACACCTTC. Amino acids: CASSLTAGSNYGYTF.

This clonotype was detected only a few times. The rearrangement links TRBV25-1 to TRBJ2-5; TRBD2 agrees at 10 bases. After removal of 2 bases from V and 1 base from J, the junction contained 4 bases not matched to a gene. The CDR3 is 16 amino acids. From germline, CDR1 is MGHDK and CDR2 SYGVNS. CDR3 nucleotides: TGTGCCAGCAGTGAAGGTAGCGGGAGGCGCCAAGAGACCCAGTACTTC. Its translation is CASSEGSGRRQETQYF. Full variable domain (missing parts from reference TRBV25-1 and TRBJ2-5): EADIYQTPRYLVIGTGKKITLECSQTMGHDKMYWYQQDPGMELHLIHYSYGVNSTEKGDLSSESTVSRIRTEHFPLTLESARPSHTSQYLCASSEGSGRRQETQYFGPGTRLLVL.

In this sample, this clonotype turned up a few times. This sequence joins TRBV7-9 and TRBJ1-4; no definite D call. This CDR3 spans 14 amino acids. Trimming removed 3 bases at V and 7 bases at J, with 12 bases between. The germline gives CDR1 SEHNR, CDR2 FQNEAQ (reference sequence). CDR3 nucleotides: TGTGCCAGCAGCTTTGAGGAATCCGGTGAAAAACTGTTTTTT. This gives the protein CASSFEESGEKLFF.